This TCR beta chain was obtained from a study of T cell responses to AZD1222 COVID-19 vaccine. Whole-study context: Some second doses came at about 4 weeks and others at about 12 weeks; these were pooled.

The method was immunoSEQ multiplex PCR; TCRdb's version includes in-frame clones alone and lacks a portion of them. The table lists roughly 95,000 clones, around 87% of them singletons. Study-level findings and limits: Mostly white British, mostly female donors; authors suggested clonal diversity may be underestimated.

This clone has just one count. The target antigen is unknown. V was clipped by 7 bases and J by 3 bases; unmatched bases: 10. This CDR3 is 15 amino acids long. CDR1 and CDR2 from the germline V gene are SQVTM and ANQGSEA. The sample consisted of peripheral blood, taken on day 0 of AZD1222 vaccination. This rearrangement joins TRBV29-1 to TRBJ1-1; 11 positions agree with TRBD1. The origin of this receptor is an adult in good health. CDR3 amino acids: CSGGGTGGIDTEAFF. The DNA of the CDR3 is TGCAGCGGAGGAGGGACAGGGGGAATTGACACTGAAGCTTTCTTT.